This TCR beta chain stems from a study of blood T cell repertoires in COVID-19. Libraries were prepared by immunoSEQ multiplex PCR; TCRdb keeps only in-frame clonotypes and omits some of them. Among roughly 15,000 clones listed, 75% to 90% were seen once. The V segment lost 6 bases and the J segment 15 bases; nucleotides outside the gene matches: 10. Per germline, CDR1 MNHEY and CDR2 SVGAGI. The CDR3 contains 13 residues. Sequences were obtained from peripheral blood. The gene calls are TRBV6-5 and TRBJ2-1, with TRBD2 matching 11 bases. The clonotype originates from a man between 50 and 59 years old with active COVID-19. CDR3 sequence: CASSVPGLAVLFF. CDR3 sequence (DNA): TGTGCCAGCAGCGTTCCGGGACTAGCGGTTCTGTTCTTC.